This T cell receptor (beta chain) was obtained from a study of shared clonotypes between healthy human individuals. Only in-frame clones appear in the TCRdb table, and some are missing; sequencing was by immunoSEQ multiplex PCR. The data show 1,100,000 or so clones, around three quarters seen once. Trimming removed 2 bases from V and 4 bases from J, with 9 bases in between. The CDR3 spans 14 residues. From germline, CDR1 is ENHRY and CDR2 SYGVKD. This receptor was identified in a man in his late teens or twenties in good health. Some clones in this sample may be carry-over from other donors' samples. The chain carries TRBV10-3 and TRBJ1-5; D is undetermined. The sample consisted of memory CD4+ T cells from PBMCs. Subset indicated: CD45RA-negative fraction. The CDR3 is CAISEAGRNQPQHF. The CDR3 DNA reads TGTGCCATCAGTGAGGCCGGTAGGAATCAGCCCCAGCATTTT.